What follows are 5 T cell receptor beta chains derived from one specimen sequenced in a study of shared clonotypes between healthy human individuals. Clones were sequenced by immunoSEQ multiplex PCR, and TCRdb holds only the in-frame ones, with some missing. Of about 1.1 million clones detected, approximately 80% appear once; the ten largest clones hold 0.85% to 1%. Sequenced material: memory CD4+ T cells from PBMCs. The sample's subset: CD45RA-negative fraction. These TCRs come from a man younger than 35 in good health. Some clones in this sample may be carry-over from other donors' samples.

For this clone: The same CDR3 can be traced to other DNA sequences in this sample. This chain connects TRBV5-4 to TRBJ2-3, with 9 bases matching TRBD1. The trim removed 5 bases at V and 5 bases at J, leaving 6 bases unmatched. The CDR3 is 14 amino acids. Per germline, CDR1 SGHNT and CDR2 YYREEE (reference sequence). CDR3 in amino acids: CASSPTGGLDTQYF. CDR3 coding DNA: TGTGCCAGCAGTCCGACAGGGGGTTTAGATACGCAGTATTTT.

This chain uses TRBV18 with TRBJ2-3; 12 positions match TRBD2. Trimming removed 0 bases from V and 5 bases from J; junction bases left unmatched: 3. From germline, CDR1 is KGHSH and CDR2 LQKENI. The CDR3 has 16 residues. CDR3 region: CASSPPTSGGRDTQYF. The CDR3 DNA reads TGTGCCAGCTCACCACCCACTAGCGGGGGGCGAGATACGCAGTATTTT.

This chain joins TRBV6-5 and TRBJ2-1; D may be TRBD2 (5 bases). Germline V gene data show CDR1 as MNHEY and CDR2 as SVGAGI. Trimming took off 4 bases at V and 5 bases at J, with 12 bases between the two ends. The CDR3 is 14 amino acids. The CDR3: CASSLGAGNNEQFF. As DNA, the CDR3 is TGTGCCAGCAGTTTGGGAGCCGGGAACAATGAGCAGTTCTTC.

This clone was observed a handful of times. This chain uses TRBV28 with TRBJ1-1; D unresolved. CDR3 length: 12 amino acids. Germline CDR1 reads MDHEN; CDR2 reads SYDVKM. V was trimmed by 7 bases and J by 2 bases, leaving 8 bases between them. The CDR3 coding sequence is TGTGCCAGCACCGCCCCTAACACTGAAGCTTTCTTT. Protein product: CASTAPNTEAFF.

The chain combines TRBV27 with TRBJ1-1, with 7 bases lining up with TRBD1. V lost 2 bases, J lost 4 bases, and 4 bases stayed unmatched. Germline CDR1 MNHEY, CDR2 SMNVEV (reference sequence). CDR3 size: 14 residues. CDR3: CASSLLAGGTEAFF. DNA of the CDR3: TGTGCCAGCAGTTTACTTGCAGGGGGCACTGAAGCTTTCTTT.